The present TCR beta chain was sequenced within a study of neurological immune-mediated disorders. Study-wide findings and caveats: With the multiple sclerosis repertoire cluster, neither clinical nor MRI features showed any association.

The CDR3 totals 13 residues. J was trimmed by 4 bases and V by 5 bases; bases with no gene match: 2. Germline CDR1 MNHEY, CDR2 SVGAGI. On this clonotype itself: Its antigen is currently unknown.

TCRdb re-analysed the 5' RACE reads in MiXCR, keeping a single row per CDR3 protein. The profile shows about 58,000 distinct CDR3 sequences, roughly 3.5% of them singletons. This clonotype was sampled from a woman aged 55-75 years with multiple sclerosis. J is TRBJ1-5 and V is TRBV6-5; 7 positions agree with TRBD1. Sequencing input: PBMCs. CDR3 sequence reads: CASSGTENQPQHF. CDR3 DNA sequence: TGTGCCAGCAGTGGGACAGAGAATCAGCCCCAGCATTTT.